Listed here are 15 T cell receptor beta chains from one sample, sequenced in a study of monozygotic twins with inflammatory bowel disease. Reprocessing the 5' RACE reads, TCRdb reports a single entry for every CDR3 protein and omits DNA. Its listing shows tens of thousands of distinct CDR3 sequences. The sequenced material came from blood. These receptors originate from a human donor with ulcerative colitis or Crohn's disease, or a healthy co-twin of an affected twin (not recorded which).

This chain joins TRBV14 and TRBJ1-3. There are 16 residues in the CDR3. Germline V lookup: CDR1 SGHDN, CDR2 FVKESK. The CDR3: CASSQFDRSSGNTIYF. Looking up the rest from reference TRBV14 and TRBJ1-3 gives the full variable domain: EAGVTQFPSHSVIEKGQTVTLRCDPISGHDNLYWYRRVMGKEIKFLLHFVKESKQDESGMPNNRFLAERTGGTYSTLKVQPAELEDSGVYFCASSQFDRSSGNTIYFGEGSWLTVV.

V is TRBV5-1 and J is TRBJ2-1. This CDR3 region has 15 residues. CDR1 is SGHRS and CDR2 is YFSETQ in the germline V gene. The CDR3 here is CASSLLRGAPNEQFF.

This sequence joins TRBV29-1 and TRBJ1-4; the TCRdb D gene call, TRBD1, has no DNA to confirm it. Germline loops: CDR1 SQVTM, CDR2 ANQGSEA. CDR3 length equals 15 residues. CDR3 region: CSVKTAPPTNEKLFF.

This CDR3 reads CASSQDSHSGANVLTF. V is TRBV25-1 and J is TRBJ2-6; without DNA, the TCRdb call of TRBD1 cannot be checked. This CDR3 is built from 16 residues. Germline values: CDR1 MGHDK, CDR2 SYGVNS. Combining the CDR3 with reference TRBV25-1 and TRBJ2-6 gives the whole variable domain EADIYQTPRYLVIGTGKKITLECSQTMGHDKMYWYQQDPGMELHLIHYSYGVNSTEKGDLSSESTVSRIRTEHFPLTLESARPSHTSQYLCASSQDSHSGANVLTFGAGSRLTVL.

The chain uses TRBV27 and TRBJ1-6; with no DNA, the TCRdb D assignment of TRBD1 cannot be verified. CDR1 is MNHEY and CDR2 is SMNVEV in the germline V gene (reference sequence). This CDR3 is 14 amino acids long. This CDR3 reads CASSLQGLRSPLHF.

The chain recombines TRBV12-3 or TRBV12-4 with TRBJ2-7. This CDR3 contains 12 residues. This chain's CDR3 is CASRFRTYEQYF.

The chain employs TRBV29-1 and TRBJ2-1; as DNA is missing, the TRBD2 call by TCRdb cannot be tested. Germline loops: CDR1 SQVTM, CDR2 ANQGSEA. This CDR3 has 12 amino acids. The CDR3 is CSVQRGSYEQFF.

The V call is TRBV12-3 or TRBV12-4, the J call TRBJ1-5. The CDR3 length is 13 residues. CDR3: CASSLTHNQPQHF.

V and J are TRBV6-1 and TRBJ2-2; TCRdb outputs TRBD2, but without DNA this stays unchecked. Germline CDR1 reads MNHNS; CDR2 reads SASEGT. The CDR3 extends over 21 amino acids. CDR3 sequence: CASSERPAGEGFREESGELFF.

The chain carries TRBV2 and TRBJ2-2; the TRBD1 assignment by TCRdb is unverifiable without DNA. Germline loops: CDR1 SNHLY, CDR2 FYNNEI. This CDR3 has 15 residues. The CDR3 is CASGGTGRNTGELFF.

The V and J genes are TRBV12-3 or TRBV12-4 and TRBJ1-2; TCRdb proposes TRBD1, but this gene call is untestable without DNA. This CDR3 region has 13 residues. Here the CDR3 reads CASSFTGFYGYTF.

The V gene is TRBV11-2, the J gene TRBJ2-1; TCRdb proposes TRBD2, but this gene call is untestable without DNA. Looked up from germline, CDR1 is SGHAT and CDR2 is FQNNGV. The CDR3 totals 17 residues. CDR3 sequence: CASSPTSGRSSYNEQFF.

The chain couples TRBV10-3 to TRBJ1-1. The germline gives CDR1 ENHRY, CDR2 SYGVKD. The CDR3 has 14 amino acids. The CDR3 protein is CAARGALQDTEAFF.

The chain combines TRBV28 with TRBJ1-1; checking the TCRdb D call of TRBD1 is not possible without DNA. The CDR3 contains 13 residues. In germline, CDR1 is MDHEN, CDR2 SYDVKM. CDR3 sequence: CASSLGQGKKAFF.

This chain links TRBV20-1 with TRBJ2-1; no DNA is available, so the TRBD1 call from TCRdb remains unchecked. The CDR3 totals 15 residues. Germline CDR1 reads DFQATT; CDR2 reads SNEGSKA (reference sequence). CDR3 protein: CSARDRTTAGNEQFF.